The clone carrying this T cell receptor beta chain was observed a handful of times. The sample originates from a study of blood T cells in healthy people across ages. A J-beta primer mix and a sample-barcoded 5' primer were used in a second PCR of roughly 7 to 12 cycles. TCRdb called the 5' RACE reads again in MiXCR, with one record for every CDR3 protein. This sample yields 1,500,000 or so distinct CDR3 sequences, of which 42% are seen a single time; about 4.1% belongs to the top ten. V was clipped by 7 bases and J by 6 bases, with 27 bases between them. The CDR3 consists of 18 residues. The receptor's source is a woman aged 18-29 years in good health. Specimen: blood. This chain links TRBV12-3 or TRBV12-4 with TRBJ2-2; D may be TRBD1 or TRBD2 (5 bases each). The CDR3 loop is CASTRTPRDRGYPGELFF. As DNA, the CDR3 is TGTGCCAGCACCCGTACACCCCGGGACCGCGGGTACCCCGGGGAGCTGTTTTTT.